One sample yielded the 6 T cell receptor beta chains listed below, sequenced in a study of control samples from healthy donors and cancer patients. Method: immunoSEQ multiplex PCR; TCRdb's copy keeps in-frame clones and lacks some. The table has about 130,000 clones, over 85% seen once; the top ten hold around 5.1%. What was sequenced was blood. All receptors derive from a man between 18 and 29 years old in good health.

The chain employs TRBV6-5 and TRBJ1-5, with 9 bases lining up with TRBD1. The CDR3 is 15 residues long. Germline V lookup: CDR1 MNHEY, CDR2 SVGAGI. V trimming: 6 bases; J trimming: 5 bases; junction bases outside the gene matches: 8. Here the CDR3 reads CASSTGQGGHQPQHF. CDR3 in DNA: TGTGCCAGCAGCACGGGACAGGGAGGTCATCAGCCCCAGCATTTT.

The CDR3 nucleotides read TGTGCCAGCAGCCACCCAGGGGGCTCCTATAATTCACCCCTCCACTTT. Its translation is CASSHPGGSYNSPLHF. J is TRBJ1-6 and V is TRBV5-5, with TRBD1 identical over 7 bases. The V segment lost 4 bases and the J segment 0 bases; nucleotides outside the gene matches: 4. CDR1 and CDR2 (germline): SGHKS, YYEKEE (reference sequence). This CDR3 has 16 residues.

The gene calls are TRBV19 and TRBJ2-2, with D perhaps TRBD1 (6 bases). Germline V gene lookup returns CDR1 LNHDA and CDR2 SQIVND (reference sequence). The V end was cut by 3 bases, the J end by 7 bases, with 9 bases between. The CDR3 spans 13 residues. CDR3 nucleotides: TGTGCCAGTAGTATCCGAGGGGGCGGGGAGCTGTTTTTT. Its protein product is CASSIRGGGELFF.

The CDR3 nucleotides are TGTGCCAGCAGTCCTCAAGGTCAAAGGGCGCACCGGGACCTAGGGCGAGAGACCCAGTACTTC. Residues: CASSPQGQRAHRDLGRETQYF. The V call is TRBV6-6, the J call TRBJ2-5, with D perhaps TRBD1 or TRBD2 (5 bases each). The length of the CDR3 is 21 residues. Between the trimmed V and J ends, which lost 5 bases and 4 bases, there was a span of 35 bases. Germline CDR1 is MNHNY and CDR2 is SVGAGI (reference sequence).

This rearrangement joins TRBV6-5 to TRBJ1-1; possible D gene TRBD1, 6 bases. In germline, CDR1 is MNHEY, CDR2 SVGAGI. The CDR3 is 13 amino acids. Trimming cost V 2 bases and J 5 bases, with 9 bases left between them. CDR3 sequence reads: CASSYGQGTEAFF. DNA of the CDR3: TGTGCCAGCAGTTACGGGCAGGGGACTGAAGCTTTCTTT.

The chain employs TRBV19 and TRBJ2-7; D ambiguous. The CDR3 is made up of 14 amino acids. Per the germline V gene, CDR1 is LNHDA and CDR2 is SQIVND (reference sequence). Trimming shortened V by 5 bases and J by 3 bases, and 14 bases separated the two germline ends. CDR3 sequence (DNA): TGTGCCAGTAGTGCCCGCGTAGATAGCTACGAGCAGTACTTC. This gives the protein CASSARVDSYEQYF.